These 27 T cell receptor beta chains were sequenced from one sample in a study of Graves' ophthalmopathy and Graves' hyperthyroidism. Amplification of the TCR beta CDR3 regions used RNA transcripts (as template). HTBI-primed RT-PCR formed the first round, and a multiplex PCR formed the second. MiXCR, run by TCRdb on the multiplex PCR reads, gives a single entry per CDR3 protein. The table records 650,000 to 800,000 distinct CDR3 sequences, about 40% of them present only once. The sample was peripheral blood. These receptors were taken from an adult man with Graves' ophthalmopathy.

The genes are TRBV2 and TRBJ1-4, with D tentatively TRBD1 (5 bases). Trimming shortened V by 8 bases and J by 13 bases, and 17 bases separated the two germline ends. The CDR3 is 12 residues long. Germline V CDR1 and CDR2: SNHLY, FYNNEI. CDR3 amino acids: CASGGTARRLFF. DNA of the CDR3: TGTGCCAGCGGAGGGACGGCTCGGCGACTGTTTTTT.

The chain joins TRBV9 to TRBJ2-5; 7 bases map to TRBD1. Germline CDR1 is SGDLS and CDR2 is YYNGEE. The CDR3 totals 14 residues. V was clipped by 3 bases and J by 2 bases; unmatched bases: 4. CDR3 in DNA: TGTGCCAGCAGCGCGGGACAGCCGCAAGAGACCCAGTACTTC. It yields the protein CASSAGQPQETQYF.

This clonotype was counted at least ten times. The J gene is TRBJ1-2, the V gene TRBV2; D possibly corresponds to TRBD1 (5 bases). The germline CDR1 and CDR2 sequences are SNHLY and FYNNEI. The CDR3 is 13 residues long. Deletions cut 3 bases from V and 3 bases from J, with 8 bases between. CDR3 DNA: TGTGCCAGCAGTGATAAAGGGGACTATGGCTACACCTTC. Protein: CASSDKGDYGYTF.

The chain carries TRBV20-1 and TRBJ2-5; D perhaps matches TRBD1 (6 bases). V shed 0 bases and J shed 3 bases, with 14 bases lying between them. The CDR3 runs 15 residues. Germline assignment: CDR1 DFQATT and CDR2 SNEGSKA (reference sequence). The CDR3 DNA reads TGCAGTGCTAGAGATCCTGGGGGCACTGAAGAGACCCAGTACTTC. Amino acids: CSARDPGGTEETQYF.

The J gene is TRBJ1-5, the V gene TRBV19; D ambiguous. V was clipped by 5 bases and J by 11 bases, with 13 bases between them. The germline CDR1 and CDR2 sequences are LNHDA and SQIVND (reference sequence). The CDR3 is made up of 12 amino acids. The DNA for the CDR3 is TGTGCCAGTAGTTTCTCGGGAGAGACCCAGCATTTT. Translated, it gives CASSFSGETQHF.

This clonotype was recorded once. J is TRBJ2-5 and V is TRBV10-3, with 9 bases that match TRBD1. In germline, CDR1 is ENHRY, CDR2 SYGVKD. V lost 10 bases to trimming and J lost 2 bases; unmatched junction nucleotides: 11. The CDR3 loop spans 15 amino acids. CDR3 nucleotides: TGTGCCAGCAGGGACAGGGTGGCGGTTCAAGAGACCCAGTACTTC. It translates to CASRDRVAVQETQYF.

This clonotype was found many times. This chain links TRBV20-1 with TRBJ2-7; 8 nucleotides agree with TRBD1. The CDR3 loop spans 14 amino acids. J lost 6 bases, V lost 5 bases, and 12 bases had no gene match. Germline V lookup: CDR1 DFQATT, CDR2 SNEGSKA (reference sequence). CDR3 amino acids: CSAWAPTGAGEQYF. The CDR3 bases are TGCAGTGCTTGGGCCCCGACAGGGGCGGGCGAGCAGTACTTC.

The sample holds many counts of this clonotype. The CDR3 nucleotides read TGTGCCAGCAGCTTGGCCAATGAGCAGTTCTTC. This translates into CASSLANEQFF. The genes are TRBV5-6 and TRBJ2-1; D gene uncertain. The germline V and J ends were trimmed by 0 bases and 6 bases, with 1 base remaining between them. The germline V gene has CDR1 SGHDT and CDR2 YYEEEE. The CDR3 contains 11 residues. Variable domain in full (rest from reference TRBV5-6 and TRBJ2-1): DAGVTQSPTHLIKTRGQQVTLRCSPKSGHDTVSWYQQALGQGPQFIFQYYEEEERQRGNFPDRFSGHQFPNYSSELNVNALLLGDSALYLCASSLANEQFFGPGTRLTVL.

This rearrangement joins TRBV12-3 or TRBV12-4 to TRBJ1-2; 10 bases align to TRBD1. This CDR3 spans 14 amino acids. The J segment lost 7 bases and the V segment lost 3 bases, leaving 5 bases of the junction unmatched. CDR3 coding DNA: TGTGCCAGCAGTTTCGGGACAGGGGCTGGTGGCTACACCTTC. Amino acid sequence: CASSFGTGAGGYTF.

J is TRBJ2-6 and V is TRBV9; D gene uncertain. In germline, CDR1 is SGDLS, CDR2 YYNGEE. Between the trimmed V and J ends, which lost 2 bases and 0 bases, there was a span of 9 bases. The CDR3 runs to 16 residues. As DNA, the CDR3 is TGTGCCAGCAGCGTCCCGGACGGCTCTGGGGCCAACGTCCTGACTTTC. As protein: CASSVPDGSGANVLTF.

The rearrangement joins TRBV5-1 to TRBJ2-7, with D unclear. V shed 0 bases and J shed 3 bases, with 7 bases lying between them. The CDR3 has 13 residues. Per germline, CDR1 SGHRS and CDR2 YFSETQ. DNA for the CDR3: TGCGCCAGCAGCTTGGTCTCAAACTACGAGCAGTACTTC. Residues: CASSLVSNYEQYF.

V and J are TRBV24-1 and TRBJ1-2; 9 bases are a match to TRBD1. This CDR3 has 15 residues. Germline loops: CDR1 KGHDR, CDR2 SFDVKD. With 11 bases clipped from V and 5 bases from J, the junction kept 14 bases outside the gene matches. CDR3 in amino acids: CASSPRDRETYGYTF. CDR3 bases: TGTGCCAGCTCACCTCGGGACAGGGAAACTTATGGCTACACCTTC.

The CDR3 loop reads CASASDGGENIQYF. For the CDR3, the DNA is TGTGCCAGCGCATCGGACGGTGGGGAAAACATTCAGTACTTC. This chain uses TRBV25-1 with TRBJ2-4, with D unclear. The V end lost 8 bases, the J end lost 5 bases, and 16 bases lay between the germline ends. CDR1 MGHDK and CDR2 SYGVNS come from the germline V gene. The CDR3 consists of 14 residues.

This clonotype was seen only a few times. This sequence may be a read error, since a much larger clone differs from it by one base. CDR3: CAISSGLHEKLFF. In nucleotides, the CDR3 is TGTGCCATCAGTTCGGGACTGCATGAAAAACTGTTTTTT. This rearrangement joins TRBV10-3 to TRBJ1-4, with D tentatively TRBD1 (5 bases). CDR3 size: 13 residues. V was trimmed by 5 bases and J by 6 bases, leaving 10 bases between them. Germline V gene data show CDR1 as ENHRY and CDR2 as SYGVKD.

This clonotype was seen a handful of times. This chain uses TRBV25-1 with TRBJ1-2; a weak D match, TRBD1 (5 bases). The CDR3 contains 15 residues. CDR1 and CDR2 from the germline V gene are MGHDK and SYGVNS. With 5 bases removed from V and 7 bases from J, the gap between germline ends came to 20 bases. DNA for the CDR3: TGTGCCAGCAGTTTAGACTATGGGGCAGAGGGTGGCTACACCTTC. It specifies CASSLDYGAEGGYTF.

V usage is TRBV2 and J usage is TRBJ2-7; D might be TRBD1 (5 bases). Germline CDR1 and CDR2: SNHLY and FYNNEI. The CDR3 runs to 15 residues. Trimming removed 5 bases from V and 2 bases from J, with 16 bases in between. The CDR3 sequence: CASSPLRVGPYEQYF. CDR3 sequence (DNA): TGTGCCAGCAGTCCCCTCAGGGTGGGTCCCTACGAGCAGTACTTC.

This clonotype has just a few counts. The chain has TRBV10-3 and TRBJ2-3; D perhaps matches TRBD1 (6 bases). Germline V gives CDR1 ENHRY, CDR2 SYGVKD. Trimming removed 5 bases from V and 1 base from J, with 13 bases in between. The CDR3 contains 15 residues. The DNA for the CDR3 is TGTGCCATCAGTCGGGACACCTCCGGCACAGATACGCAGTATTTT. Encoded protein: CAISRDTSGTDTQYF.

Concerning this clonotype itself: The conserved phenylalanine or tryptophan normally closing the CDR3 is absent here, so this likely arose from a read error. This rearrangement joins TRBV11-2 to TRBJ1-1, with D unresolved. V lost 3 bases and J 1 base, leaving 9 bases between the germline ends. Per germline, CDR1 SGHAT and CDR2 FQNNGV. The length of the CDR3 is 14 residues. The CDR3 reads CASSFSTGNTEAFL. For the CDR3, the DNA is TGTGCCAGCAGCTTTTCTACGGGGAACACTGAAGCTTTCCTT.

This clonotype was picked up a small number of times. The rearrangement joins TRBV12-3 or TRBV12-4 to TRBJ1-3; no definite D call. There are 15 residues in the CDR3. Deletions cut 1 base from V and 4 bases from J, with 11 bases between. The CDR3 bases are TGTGCCAGCAGTTTAGGGATATCGCCCGGAAACACCATATATTTT. This translates into CASSLGISPGNTIYF.

The chain is built from TRBV19 and TRBJ2-7, with D possibly TRBD2 on 6 matching bases. The germline V gene encodes CDR1 LNHDA and CDR2 SQIVND (reference sequence). The CDR3 has 15 residues. Trimming took off 3 bases at V and 3 bases at J, with 15 bases between the two ends. The CDR3 region has the DNA TGTGCCAGTAGTATGGCTAGCGCAATGTTCTACGAGCAGTACTTC. Translation gives CASSMASAMFYEQYF.

This clonotype was counted many times. The chain has TRBV7-2 and TRBJ2-7; 9 nucleotides agree with TRBD1. V dropped 3 bases and J dropped 2; count of bases not matched to a gene: 2. Germline lookup yields CDR1 SGHTA and CDR2 FQGNSA. CDR3 length: 14 amino acids. CDR3 nucleotides: TGTGCCAGCAGCTTCCGACAGGGGGCCTACGAGCAGTACTTC. It translates to CASSFRQGAYEQYF.

The genes are TRBV20-1 and TRBJ1-1, with no clear D. The CDR3 covers 13 residues. Trimming cost V 0 bases and J 4 bases, with 9 bases left between them. Germline assignment: CDR1 DFQATT and CDR2 SNEGSKA (reference sequence). For the CDR3, the DNA is TGCAGTGCTAGAGATCGGTTGGGCACTGAAGCTTTCTTT. Its protein product is CSARDRLGTEAFF.

The rearrangement joins TRBV13 to TRBJ1-2, with no clear D. Trimming shortened V by 5 bases and J by 4 bases, and 20 bases separated the two germline ends. Germline CDR1 is PRHDT and CDR2 is FYEKMQ (reference sequence). This CDR3 region has 16 residues. CDR3 residues: CASSLAGGRISYGYTF. For the CDR3, the DNA is TGTGCCAGCAGCCTAGCGGGAGGGCGCATTTCCTATGGCTACACCTTC.

This clonotype was observed many times. The chain recombines TRBV7-9 with TRBJ1-1, with unresolved D. The CDR3 is 12 residues long. Trimming left V 5 bases short and J 5 bases short, with 9 bases between. Germline V gives CDR1 SEHNR, CDR2 FQNEAQ (reference sequence). CDR3 in DNA: TGTGCCAGCAGCGAAACAAGAACTGAAGCTTTCTTT. The encoded protein is CASSETRTEAFF.

Concerning this clonotype itself: It may be a read error: a sequence one base away is much more abundant. The chain couples TRBV20-1 to TRBJ1-4; the D gene is possibly TRBD1 (5 bases). The CDR3 has 15 residues. Germline assignment: CDR1 DFQATT and CDR2 SNEGSKA (reference sequence). The CDR3, as DNA: TGCAATGCTAGAGAGGATCAGGGACGATATGAAAAACTGTTTTTT. It translates to CNAREDQGRYEKLFF.

This clonotype occurred a few times. V gene TRBV4-1 combines with J gene TRBJ1-5, with 7 nucleotides matching TRBD1. The V gene's germline CDR1 is MGHRA and CDR2 YSYEKL. Trimming removed 2 bases from V and 1 base from J; junction bases left unmatched: 5. This CDR3 has 16 residues. The CDR3 DNA reads as TGCGCCAGCAGCCAACGGGACAGCATGAGCAATCAGCCCCAGCATTTT. The encoded protein is CASSQRDSMSNQPQHF.

In the case of this clonotype: A much larger clone lies a single base off, so this may be a read error. The V call is TRBV14, the J call TRBJ2-2; D gene uncertain. Deletions cut 0 bases from V and 6 bases from J, with 14 bases between. CDR1 and CDR2 from the germline V gene are SGHDN and FVKESK. The CDR3 loop spans 16 amino acids. DNA for the CDR3: TGTGCCAGCAGCCAAGAAAGGGTTCGTGCGGCCGGGGAGCTGTTTTTT. This gives the protein CASSQERVRAAGELFF.